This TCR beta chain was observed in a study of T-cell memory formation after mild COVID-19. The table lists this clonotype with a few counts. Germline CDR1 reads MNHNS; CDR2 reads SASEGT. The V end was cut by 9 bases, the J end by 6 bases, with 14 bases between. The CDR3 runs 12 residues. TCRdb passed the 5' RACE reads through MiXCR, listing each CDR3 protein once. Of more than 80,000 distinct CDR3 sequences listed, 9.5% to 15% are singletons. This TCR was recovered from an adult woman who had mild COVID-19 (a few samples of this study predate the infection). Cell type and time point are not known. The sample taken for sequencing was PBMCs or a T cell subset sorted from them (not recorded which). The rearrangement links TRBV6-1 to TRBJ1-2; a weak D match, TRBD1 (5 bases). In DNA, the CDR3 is TGTGCCAGTGGGGCATTTCAGGATGGCTACACCTTC. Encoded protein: CASGAFQDGYTF.